One sample yielded the 22 T cell receptor beta chains listed below, sequenced in a study of blood T cell repertoires in COVID-19. Here immunoSEQ multiplex PCR was the method, and the copy in TCRdb shows in-frame clones only, minus some. The sample lists 130,000 or so clones, nearly 70% occurring once. The sample taken for sequencing was peripheral blood. These TCRs come from a woman aged 70-85 years with acute or convalescent COVID-19.

This clone was counted a few times. This chain uses TRBV4-3 with TRBJ2-7; perhaps TRBD1 as D (5 bases). Trimming took off 0 bases at V and 7 bases at J, with 16 bases between the two ends. The germline V gene encodes CDR1 LGHNA and CDR2 YSLEER. The CDR3 is 15 residues long. CDR3 DNA: TGCGCCAGCAGCCAAGAAAGGGCAGTCCCAGGGGAGCAGTACTTC. This translates into CASSQERAVPGEQYF.

This clone occurred a few times. The chain recombines TRBV6-2 or TRBV6-3 with TRBJ1-4; D perhaps matches TRBD1 (6 bases). Trimming shortened V by 2 bases and J by 6 bases, and 16 bases separated the two germline ends. Germline CDR1 and CDR2: MNHEY and SVGEGT. CDR3 size: 16 residues. CDR3 in amino acids: CASSYGPDSVDEKLFF. The CDR3 DNA is TGTGCCAGCAGTTACGGCCCGGACAGCGTCGATGAAAAACTGTTTTTT.

This clone was counted once. This chain connects TRBV19 to TRBJ2-7; 7 bases map to TRBD1. V was pared by 9 bases and J by 1 base, with 6 bases of the junction left unmatched. The germline V gene encodes CDR1 LNHDA and CDR2 SQIVND (reference sequence). The CDR3 runs 13 residues. The CDR3 coding sequence is TGTGCCAGCAGGGGGAAAGGGTCCTACGAGCAGTACTTC. Translated, it gives CASRGKGSYEQYF.

V usage is TRBV19 and J usage is TRBJ1-5; D unclear. V lost 8 bases and J 0 bases, leaving 14 bases between the germline ends. The CDR3 length is 15 residues. Per the germline V gene, CDR1 is LNHDA and CDR2 is SQIVND (reference sequence). The CDR3 region is CASRPRGYSNQPQHF. CDR3 coding DNA: TGTGCCAGTCGTCCTCGGGGATATAGCAATCAGCCCCAGCATTTT.

This chain links TRBV5-1 with TRBJ2-3; 8 nucleotides match TRBD1. CDR3 length: 14 residues. The V and J ends lost 4 bases and 3 bases, in that order; junction bases with no gene match: 4. Germline V gives CDR1 SGHRS, CDR2 YFSETQ. CDR3 nucleotides: TGCGCCAGCAGCCCAGACAGGGGAACAGATACGCAGTATTTT. It is translated as CASSPDRGTDTQYF. The whole variable domain, filled in from reference TRBV5-1 and TRBJ2-3, reads KAGVTQTPRYLIKTRGQQVTLSCSPISGHRSVSWYQQTPGQGLQFLFEYFSETQRNKGNFPGRFSGRQFSNSRSEMNVSTLELGDSALYLCASSPDRGTDTQYFGPGTRLTVL.

The chain uses TRBV5-5 and TRBJ2-3, with D maybe TRBD1 (5 bases). The CDR3 runs to 17 residues. Trimming removed 1 base at V and 5 bases at J, with 20 bases between. Germline V lookup: CDR1 SGHKS, CDR2 YYEKEE (reference sequence). DNA of the CDR3: TGTGCCAGCAGCTTGCCTCCAGACAGTCTCCTTTTAGATACGCAGTATTTT. It is translated as CASSLPPDSLLLDTQYF.

The CDR3 bases are TGTGCCAGCAGCAACTACGAGCAGTACTTC. Protein sequence: CASSNYEQYF. V and J are TRBV2 and TRBJ2-7; D is undetermined. V was clipped by 6 bases and J by 3 bases, with 3 bases between them. CDR3 length: 10 amino acids. Germline lookup yields CDR1 SNHLY and CDR2 FYNNEI.

This clone was observed a handful of times. The chain joins TRBV2 to TRBJ2-7; TRBD2 aligns across 9 bases. J lost 6 bases, V lost 9 bases, and 12 bases had no gene match. The CDR3 is 14 residues long. Germline V gene lookup returns CDR1 SNHLY and CDR2 FYNNEI. The CDR3 reads CASISGSRSGEQYF. The DNA of the CDR3 is TGTGCCAGTATTAGCGGGAGCCGTTCTGGCGAGCAGTACTTC.

The chain links TRBV5-1 to TRBJ1-6; 7 bases fit TRBD1. Per germline, CDR1 SGHRS and CDR2 YFSETQ. The CDR3 covers 16 residues. Unmatched junction bases numbered 9, after V lost 0 bases and J lost 9 bases. The CDR3 coding sequence is TGCGCCAGCAGCTTGGGGACAGGAGGAATTTCTTCACCCCTCCACTTT. Amino acids: CASSLGTGGISSPLHF. Full variable domain (outside the CDR3, taken from reference TRBV5-1 and TRBJ1-6): KAGVTQTPRYLIKTRGQQVTLSCSPISGHRSVSWYQQTPGQGLQFLFEYFSETQRNKGNFPGRFSGRQFSNSRSEMNVSTLELGDSALYLCASSLGTGGISSPLHFGNGTRLTVT.

This clone was observed a few times. The chain couples TRBV19 to TRBJ1-5, with unresolved D. The CDR3 contains 13 residues. Germline loops: CDR1 LNHDA, CDR2 SQIVND (reference sequence). Between the trimmed V and J ends, which lost 5 bases and 9 bases, there was a span of 14 bases. DNA for the CDR3: TGTGCCAGTAGTCTTGACGGAGGGCGGCCCCAGCATTTT. Residues: CASSLDGGRPQHF.

This clone was observed a handful of times. V gene TRBV6-5 combines with J gene TRBJ2-7; 9 bases are shared with TRBD2. The V gene end was trimmed by 2 bases and the J gene end by 2 bases; junction bases not matched to a gene: 4. Germline CDR1 reads MNHEY; CDR2 reads SVGAGI. This CDR3 has 15 amino acids. The CDR3 region is CASSYTASGAYEQYF. The CDR3 nucleotides read TGTGCCAGCAGTTACACGGCTAGCGGGGCCTACGAGCAGTACTTC.

This clone was seen a handful of times. The rearrangement links TRBV27 to TRBJ1-4; D unclear. This CDR3 region has 19 residues. The germline V gene encodes CDR1 MNHEY and CDR2 SMNVEV (reference sequence). The V end lost 2 bases, the J end lost 0 bases, and 19 bases lay between the germline ends. CDR3 nucleotides: TGTGCCAGCAGTTTACGAATGGCATCGATCCGTGCAACTAATGAAAAACTGTTTTTT. Translating gives CASSLRMASIRATNEKLFF.

The chain joins TRBV2 to TRBJ1-2; D remains ambiguous. From germline, CDR1 is SNHLY and CDR2 FYNNEI. With 4 bases removed from V and 2 bases from J, the gap between germline ends came to 14 bases. The CDR3 totals 15 residues. Here the CDR3 reads CASSAGTLSNYGYTF. For the CDR3, the DNA is TGTGCCAGCAGTGCGGGAACCCTTTCGAACTATGGCTACACCTTC.

The sample holds one count of this clone. This rearrangement joins TRBV6-5 to TRBJ2-7, with TRBD2 matching over 9 bases. The germline CDR1 and CDR2 sequences are MNHEY and SVGAGI. The V and J ends lost 2 bases and 5 bases, in that order; junction bases with no gene match: 10. The CDR3 spans 16 residues. CDR3 protein: CASSYGAGGPGNEQYF. In DNA, the CDR3 is TGTGCCAGCAGTTACGGTGCGGGGGGGCCGGGGAACGAGCAGTACTTC.

The chain joins TRBV5-6 to TRBJ2-7; TRBD2 might be the D (6 bases). V lost 0 bases and J lost 7, with 14 bases in between. The CDR3 runs to 14 residues. The germline gives CDR1 SGHDT, CDR2 YYEEEE. For the CDR3, the DNA is TGTGCCAGCAGCTTGGGATCGGGGGTCGGGGAGCAGTACTTC. This translates into CASSLGSGVGEQYF.

The J gene is TRBJ1-6, the V gene TRBV5-1; D may be TRBD1 (5 bases). Trimming left V 7 bases short and J 7 bases short, with 12 bases between. The CDR3 is 13 amino acids. From germline, CDR1 is SGHRS and CDR2 YFSETQ. The CDR3 loop is CASGREGNSPLHF. CDR3 sequence (DNA): TGCGCCAGCGGCAGGGAGGGAAATTCACCCCTCCACTTT.

The J gene is TRBJ1-2, the V gene TRBV20-1, with 7 positions matching TRBD1. Per germline, CDR1 DFQATT and CDR2 SNEGSKA (reference sequence). J lost 5 bases, V lost 3 bases, and 15 bases had no gene match. The CDR3 is made up of 16 amino acids. The CDR3, as DNA: TGCAGTGCTAGTGGGCAGGGGGATGGAAAGAGATATGGCTACACCTTC. It is translated as CSASGQGDGKRYGYTF.

V is TRBV27 and J is TRBJ1-1, with D maybe TRBD1 (6 bases). V lost 0 bases, J lost 0 bases, and 14 bases lay in between. The CDR3 consists of 17 residues. Germline V lookup: CDR1 MNHEY, CDR2 SMNVEV (reference sequence). The CDR3 DNA is TGTGCCAGCAGTTTATCGGCAGGGGCAGGGATGAACACTGAAGCTTTCTTT. Protein product: CASSLSAGAGMNTEAFF.

The chain combines TRBV4-1 with TRBJ2-2; 10 bases agree with TRBD1. The ends lost 6 bases at V and 6 bases at J; junction bases unmatched: 4. Germline values: CDR1 MGHRA, CDR2 YSYEKL. CDR3 length: 14 amino acids. Here the CDR3 reads CASRETGGAGELFF. CDR3 coding DNA: TGCGCCAGCAGGGAGACAGGGGGCGCCGGGGAGCTGTTTTTT.

This clone showed up just a few times. The chain has TRBV9 and TRBJ2-6, with TRBD1 matching 9 bases. After removal of 2 bases from V and 2 bases from J, the junction contained 8 bases not matched to a gene. CDR3 size: 18 residues. Germline lookup yields CDR1 SGDLS and CDR2 YYNGEE. CDR3 bases: TGTGCCAGCAGCGTTCAGGCCGACAGGGGGGCTGGGGCCAACGTCCTGACTTTC. As protein: CASSVQADRGAGANVLTF.

The chain links TRBV5-1 to TRBJ1-1; 10 nucleotides line up with TRBD1. CDR3 size: 15 residues. Germline V gene lookup returns CDR1 SGHRS and CDR2 YFSETQ. J lost 4 bases, V lost 6 bases, and 9 bases had no gene match. CDR3 bases: TGCGCCAGCACACCCGAGACAGGGGGCCGCACTGAAGCTTTCTTT. Its translation is CASTPETGGRTEAFF. Looking up the rest from reference TRBV5-1 and TRBJ1-1 gives the full variable domain: KAGVTQTPRYLIKTRGQQVTLSCSPISGHRSVSWYQQTPGQGLQFLFEYFSETQRNKGNFPGRFSGRQFSNSRSEMNVSTLELGDSALYLCASTPETGGRTEAFFGQGTRLTVV.

This clone has a single count. The chain combines TRBV25-1 with TRBJ1-6; TRBD1 aligns across 9 bases. This CDR3 has 15 residues. The trim removed 3 bases at V and 7 bases at J, leaving 4 bases unmatched. Germline values: CDR1 MGHDK, CDR2 SYGVNS. CDR3 nucleotides: TGTGCCAGCAGTGATGGGGACAGGGCGAATTCACCCCTCCACTTT. Protein sequence: CASSDGDRANSPLHF.